This paragraph reports one TCR beta chain. Authors' processing steps: Amplification from reference gene primers served as the basis for estimated nucleated cell counts. This table comes from immunoSEQ multiplex PCR, and its TCRdb copy is limited to in-frame clones, with some not included. D and trimming come from the DNA, and the V and J calls and clone size come from that table. The sample lists 310,000 or so clones; about 83% were seen once. This sample is drawn from a study of blood T cell repertoires in COVID-19. About the study: The United States, Italy and Spain provided the acute and convalescent COVID-19 samples. The analysed material was cDNA or gDNA that came from T cells, B-cell-depleted T cells, or PBMCs.

Germline values: CDR1 SNHLY, CDR2 FYNNEI. The CDR3 is 14 residues long. Trimming cost V 4 bases and J 0 bases, with 6 bases left between them. The sequence was obtained from a woman between 50 and 59 years old with acute or convalescent COVID-19. The sample taken for sequencing was peripheral blood. This sequence joins TRBV2 and TRBJ1-4; D gene ambiguous. As DNA, the CDR3 is TGTGCCAGCAGTGGCGTATCAACTAATGAAAAACTGTTTTTT. It codes for CASSGVSTNEKLFF.